What follows are 14 T cell receptor beta chains derived from one specimen sequenced in a study of blood T cell repertoires in COVID-19. Sequencing used immunoSEQ multiplex PCR; TCRdb keeps in-frame clones, though not all of them. In the table there are under 150,000 clones, 84% of which are singletons. Sequenced material: PBMCs or T cells enriched from blood (not recorded which). The source of these receptors is a woman between 45 and 65 years old who had been exposed to COVID-19.

CDR3 sequence reads: CASSGGPNTGELFF. In nucleotides, the CDR3 is TGTGCCAGCTCCGGCGGGCCGAACACCGGGGAGCTGTTTTTT. This chain links TRBV18 with TRBJ2-2; weak D call: TRBD2 (5 bases). Looked up from germline, CDR1 is KGHSH and CDR2 is LQKENI. V was cut by 6 bases and J by 0 bases, with 8 bases left in between. CDR3 length equals 14 residues. The whole variable domain, remainder taken from reference TRBV18 and TRBJ2-2, is NAGVMQNPRHLVRRRGQEARLRCSPMKGHSHVYWYRQLPEEGLKFMVYLQKENIIDESGMPKERFSAEFPKEGPSILRIQQVVRGDSAAYFCASSGGPNTGELFFGEGSRLTVL.

This clone was seen a few times. The chain employs TRBV6-4 and TRBJ2-3; tentatively, D is TRBD1 (6 bases). Trimming took 1 base from V and 4 from J, leaving 12 bases between them. The germline V gene encodes CDR1 MRHNA and CDR2 SNTAGT. The CDR3 covers 15 residues. CDR3 DNA: TGTGCCAGCAGTGACTTAGCTGGGGGCGCAGATACGCAGTATTTT. Translation: CASSDLAGGADTQYF.

The chain combines TRBV13 with TRBJ2-2, with 8 positions matching TRBD1. This CDR3 has 15 amino acids. J was trimmed by 4 bases and V by 5 bases; bases with no gene match: 6. Germline CDR1 and CDR2: PRHDT and FYEKMQ (reference sequence). The CDR3 region has the DNA TGTGCCAGCAGCCTCAGGGGGCGTTCCACCGGGGAGCTGTTTTTT. Protein product: CASSLRGRSTGELFF. Full variable domain (missing parts from reference TRBV13 and TRBJ2-2): AAGVIQSPRHLIKEKRETATLKCYPIPRHDTVYWYQQGPGQDPQFLISFYEKMQSDKGSIPDRFSAQQFSDYHSELNMSSLELGDSALYFCASSLRGRSTGELFFGEGSRLTVL.

This clone has a handful of counts. V and J are TRBV14 and TRBJ2-5; a possible D gene is TRBD2 (6 bases). The germline V gene has CDR1 SGHDN and CDR2 FVKESK. V was shortened by 4 bases and J by 5 bases, with 11 bases between the two germline ends. There are 13 residues in the CDR3. This CDR3 reads CASSLGGRETQYF. Here the CDR3 DNA reads TGTGCCAGCAGCCTCGGTGGGAGGGAGACCCAGTACTTC.

The chain recombines TRBV10-3 with TRBJ2-1; 7 positions agree with TRBD2. The ends lost 5 bases at V and 9 bases at J; junction bases unmatched: 10. The CDR3 consists of 14 residues. Germline CDR1 and CDR2: ENHRY and SYGVKD. CDR3: CAISSGKGTIEQFF. The DNA for the CDR3 is TGTGCCATCAGTAGCGGGAAGGGTACTATTGAGCAGTTCTTC.

This chain connects TRBV9 to TRBJ1-4; the D is unclear. Looked up from germline, CDR1 is SGDLS and CDR2 is YYNGEE. CDR3 length equals 14 residues. V lost 0 bases, J lost 7 bases, and 10 bases lay in between. The chain's CDR3 is CASSVEREGEKLFF. DNA for the CDR3: TGTGCCAGCAGCGTAGAAAGGGAGGGTGAAAAACTGTTTTTT.

This clone was recorded once. J is TRBJ2-7 and V is TRBV18; no definite D call. The germline gives CDR1 KGHSH, CDR2 LQKENI. Trimming left V 3 bases short and J 6 bases short, with 12 bases between. The CDR3 has 13 amino acids. CDR3 DNA sequence: TGTGCCAGCTCACCCCGGTCAGGCAGCGAGCAGTACTTC. Translation gives CASSPRSGSEQYF.

The chain employs TRBV5-1 and TRBJ2-3; TRBD2 matches at 14 bases. CDR3 length: 15 residues. V lost 6 bases and J lost 5; bases outside the gene matches: 5. Germline V lookup: CDR1 SGHRS, CDR2 YFSETQ. The CDR3: CASTGLAGGQDTQYF. The CDR3 DNA is TGCGCCAGCACTGGACTAGCGGGAGGTCAAGATACGCAGTATTTT.

The chain carries TRBV15 and TRBJ2-7, with TRBD1 matching over 10 bases. With 0 bases clipped from V and 6 bases from J, the junction kept 5 bases outside the gene matches. Germline V gene sequence: CDR1 LNHNV, CDR2 YYDKDF (reference sequence). The CDR3 loop spans 15 amino acids. CDR3 sequence: CATSRDEDRGSEQYF. CDR3 nucleotides: TGTGCCACCAGCAGAGATGAGGACAGGGGGTCCGAGCAGTACTTC.

The J gene is TRBJ2-2, the V gene TRBV29-1; D is perhaps TRBD1 (6 bases). V was trimmed by 8 bases and J by 0 bases, leaving 13 bases between them. Germline CDR1 SQVTM, CDR2 ANQGSEA. The CDR3 covers 14 residues. The CDR3 DNA sequence: TGCAGCTCCACCGGGACAACGAACACCGGGGAGCTGTTTTTT. This codes for CSSTGTTNTGELFF.

The rearrangement joins TRBV2 to TRBJ1-1; no clear D gene. The V and J ends lost 4 bases and 0 bases respectively, with 9 bases between them. CDR1 and CDR2 from the germline V gene are SNHLY and FYNNEI. This CDR3 has 14 amino acids. CDR3 coding DNA: TGTGCCAGCAGTGGGGGAGGGTTGAACACTGAAGCTTTCTTT. This translates into CASSGGGLNTEAFF.

The chain uses TRBV7-6 and TRBJ1-1; D unclear. This CDR3 region has 16 residues. The germline V gene encodes CDR1 SGHVS and CDR2 FNYEAQ. The V end was cut by 1 base, the J end by 3 bases, with 15 bases between. The CDR3, as DNA: TGTGCCAGCAGCTTAGTGGGCTCCCTTGTTGACACTGAAGCTTTCTTT. This codes for CASSLVGSLVDTEAFF.

The V and J genes are TRBV27 and TRBJ2-7, with 9 bases aligning to TRBD2. J lost 6 bases, V lost 3 bases, and 6 bases had no gene match. Per the germline V gene, CDR1 is MNHEY and CDR2 is SMNVEV (reference sequence). The CDR3 spans 14 residues. The CDR3 DNA is TGTGCCAGCAGTTTGTTAGCGGGAGCTGCCGAGCAGTACTTC. Amino acid sequence: CASSLLAGAAEQYF.

This clone has a handful of counts. The chain links TRBV29-1 to TRBJ1-2; tentatively, D is TRBD1 (5 bases). Germline CDR1 is SQVTM and CDR2 is ANQGSEA. The V gene lost 5 bases and the J gene lost 6 bases, with 10 bases spanning the gap. CDR3 length: 11 residues. The CDR3 DNA follows: TGCAGCGTTTCAATAGGGGATGGCTACACCTTC. Its protein is CSVSIGDGYTF.